These T cell receptor beta chains were read from a single sample in a study of blood T cell repertoires in COVID-19. The assay was immunoSEQ multiplex PCR, and TCRdb's table has in-frame clones only and misses some. The data contain about 210,000 clones, approximately 90% of them seen just once; the ten biggest clones take up roughly 1.2%. Sequences were obtained from peripheral blood. These receptors originate from a man aged 30 to 45 with acute or convalescent COVID-19. Both conserved end residues are part of each CDR3. The D gene is left open where the match is weak. Some rows have no size entry. The others give once, few or many, or a class for an expanded clone.

J | D | V | size | DNA | CDR3
TRBJ2-2 | NA | TRBV5-1 | NA | TGCGCCAGCAGCGATAACAGGGACACCGGGGAGCTGTTTTTT | CASSDNRDTGELFF
TRBJ2-7 | NA | TRBV21-1 | NA | TGTGCCAAGGACACTTCCTACGAGCAGTACTTC | CAKDTSYEQYF
TRBJ2-1 | NA | TRBV9 | NA | TGTGCCAGCAGCGACGGGAGAAACTCCTACAATGAGCAGTTCTTC | CASSDGRNSYNEQFF
TRBJ2-5 | NA | TRBV5-4 | NA | TGTGCCAGCAGCCTAAGAGTCGTACAGGGACATTTCCAAGAGACCCAGTACTTC | CASSLRVVQGHFQETQYF
TRBJ2-1 | TRBD2 | TRBV5-1 | NA | TGCGCCAGCAGCTATGGAGGGGAGGGCCATAATGAGCAGTTCTTC | CASSYGGEGHNEQFF
TRBJ1-2 | NA | TRBV6-5 | NA | TGTGCCAGCAGTTACTCGGGAGGCCCCTATGGCTACACCTTC | CASSYSGGPYGYTF
TRBJ2-1 | NA | TRBV28 | NA | TGTGCCAGCACCACCCCGCTCGGTCTCATAGAGAACAATGAGCAGTTCTTC | CASTTPLGLIENNEQFF
TRBJ1-4 | NA | TRBV6-1 | NA | TGTGCCAGCAGTGAAGGTGGGAGGGCTGAAAAACTGTTTTTT | CASSEGGRAEKLFF
TRBJ2-2 | TRBD2 | TRBV7-3 | NA | TGTGCCAGCAGGCCCGGGACTAGCGGGGGCCTGAACACCGGGGAGCTGTTTTTT | CASRPGTSGGLNTGELFF
TRBJ1-1 | NA | TRBV2 | NA | TGTGCCAGCAGTGTTCACACCATGAACACTGAAGCTTTCTTT | CASSVHTMNTEAFF
TRBJ2-7 | NA | TRBV11-2 | NA | TGTGCCAGCAACCCGGGCAGGGGTCCTTACGAGCAGTACTTC | CASNPGRGPYEQYF
TRBJ1-4 | NA | TRBV24-1 | NA | TGTGCCACCATACTCGGGAAGGAAAAACTGTTTTTT | CATILGKEKLFF
TRBJ1-1 | NA | TRBV29-1 | NA | TGCAGCGTGAGGGCCTACAACATGAACACTGAAGCTTTCTTT | CSVRAYNMNTEAFF
TRBJ2-4 | NA | TRBV2 | NA | TGTGCCAGCAGCCGGGACACCTCCTTTCAGTACTTC | CASSRDTSFQYF
TRBJ2-7 | NA | TRBV11-3 | NA | TGTGCCAGCAGCCCAGGGGCCTACTTGGACGAGCAGTACTTC | CASSPGAYLDEQYF
TRBJ1-3 | NA | TRBV4-1 | NA | TGCGCCAGCAGCCAAGAGGCAGGCTCTGGAAACACCATATATTTT | CASSQEAGSGNTIYF
TRBJ1-3 | TRBD1 | TRBV6-5 | few | TGTGCCAGCAGTTATGGACAGGCTGGTGGAAACACCATATATTTT | CASSYGQAGGNTIYF
TRBJ2-7 | NA | TRBV7-6 | once | TGTGCCAGCAGCGCTACCTCCGGGAATCTAGGCGAGCAGTACTTC | CASSATSGNLGEQYF
TRBJ2-2 | TRBD2 | TRBV15 | NA | TGTGCCACCAGCAGAGGACTAGCGGGACAGACCGGGGAGCTGTTTTTT | CATSRGLAGQTGELFF
TRBJ2-1 | NA | TRBV5-1 | once | TGCGCCAGCAGCTTGGAGGAGCGGGCGGCATCCAATGAGCAGTTCTTC | CASSLEERAASNEQFF
TRBJ1-2 | TRBD1 | TRBV27 | once | TGTGCCAGCAGTTATTCGACAGGGGTTAACTATGGCTACACCTTC | CASSYSTGVNYGYTF
TRBJ1-1 | NA | TRBV19 | NA | TGTGCCAGTAGCCCGGTCGCAGGCAACACTGAAGCTTTCTTT | CASSPVAGNTEAFF
TRBJ1-6 | TRBD1 | TRBV14 | NA | TGTGCCAGCAGCCAAGGACAGGGGGTTAATTCACCCCTCCACTTT | CASSQGQGVNSPLHF
TRBJ2-3 | NA | TRBV11-3 | NA | TGTGCCAGCAGCCCTACCTACAGGGAAGGAGATACGCAGTATTTT | CASSPTYREGDTQYF
TRBJ1-5 | TRBD1 | TRBV23-1 | NA | TGCGCCAGCAGTCAAAAGGACAGGGTAGGTCAGCCCCAGCATTTT | CASSQKDRVGQPQHF
TRBJ2-2 | TRBD1 | TRBV6-5 | NA | TGTGCCAGCAGAGAGGGACAGTCGAACACCGGGGAGCTGTTTTTT | CASREGQSNTGELFF
TRBJ2-1 | TRBD2 | TRBV28 | NA | TGTGCCAGCAGTTCCGAGACTAGCGGGTTATACAATGAGCAGTTCTTC | CASSSETSGLYNEQFF
TRBJ2-7 | NA | TRBV7-3 | NA | TGTGCCAGCAGCTACATCTACGAGCAGTACTTC | CASSYIYEQYF
TRBJ2-1 | TRBD2 | TRBV5-1 | NA | TGCGCCAGCAGCTGGACTAGCGTTGAGCAGTTCTTC | CASSWTSVEQFF
TRBJ2-7 | NA | TRBV6-5 | NA | TGTGCCAGCAGTTACTACCCTACAGGAGCCTACGAGCAGTACTTC | CASSYYPTGAYEQYF
TRBJ1-2 | NA | TRBV28 | NA | TGTGCCAGCAGTTTGAGGACATTGGGCTACACCTTC | CASSLRTLGYTF
TRBJ2-1 | TRBD2 | TRBV5-4 | NA | TGTGCCAGCAGCTTGACTAGCGGGAATACTGATGAGCAGTTCTTC | CASSLTSGNTDEQFF
TRBJ1-5 | TRBD1 | TRBV6-1 | NA | TGTGCCAGCAGCACGTCGGTAGGGGGCCGGCAGCCCCAGCATTTT | CASSTSVGGRQPQHF
TRBJ2-7 | NA | TRBV6-6 | NA | TGTGCCAGCAGTCAACCTGGGGGGGGCTCAAGCTCCTACGAGCAGTACTTC | CASSQPGGGSSSYEQYF
TRBJ1-4 | NA | TRBV3-1/TRBV3-2 | NA | TGTGCCAGCAGCCAGTTGGGCGAAAAACTGTTTTTT | CASSQLGEKLFF
TRBJ1-4 | TRBD1 | TRBV7-6 | NA | TGTGCCAGCAGCCCCCGACAGGGGCCAACTAATGAAAAACTGTTTTTT | CASSPRQGPTNEKLFF
TRBJ2-7 | NA | TRBV28 | NA | TGTGCCAGCAGGACAGGACGGGGCCCGGACGAGCAGTACTTC | CASRTGRGPDEQYF